The clone carrying this T cell receptor (beta chain) was recorded many times. Collection of 8.5 to 10 milliliters of peripheral blood was performed for each donor. This specimen comes from a study of blood T cells in healthy people across ages. Through a sample-barcoded 5' primer and a J-beta primer mix, a second PCR was run for roughly 7 to 12 cycles. Researchers report that a template-switch adaptor with 12 random nucleotides tagged each cDNA molecule. TCRdb called the 5' RACE reads again in MiXCR, with one record for every CDR3 protein. The table includes fewer than 600,000 distinct CDR3 sequences, about 25% detected once. This CDR3 contains 13 residues. In addition, the sample was reused for a study of T cells of mothers and their children. That report notes: All extracted RNA went into cDNA synthesis, around 1.6 ug per 15 ul. Over 9.5 million reads per mother and 2.5 million to 3 million per child were obtained.

Material: blood. This receptor was taken from a boy younger than 10 in good health. The chain employs TRBV12-3 or TRBV12-4 and TRBJ2-7; D ambiguous. TRBJ2-5 matches the DNA end more closely, so the J call is doubtful. In nucleotides, the CDR3 is TGTGCCAGCAGTTTTTCCGGATGGGAGACCCAGTACTTC. Translating it yields CASSFSGWETQYF.